The 17 T cell receptor beta chains listed next were all sequenced from one sample in a study of control samples from healthy donors and cancer patients (dated by TCRdb to about 2020). Libraries were prepared through the immunoSEQ multiplex PCR assay. In TCRdb, the immuneACCESS table is reduced to in-frame sequences with V and J assigned. These tables do not hold every clone; where another copy was compared, an unresolved V gene accounts for under half, and the others remain unexplained. The sample table records around 170,000 clones; about 90% of these occur just once. The ten largest account for 0.55% to 0.7% of the sample. Sequenced input: blood. The receptors were sampled from a woman younger than 45 in good health.

This sequence joins TRBV4-2 and TRBJ2-2, with D tentatively TRBD1 (6 bases). V shed 5 bases and J shed 5 bases, with 15 bases lying between them. The germline V gene encodes CDR1 LGHNA and CDR2 YNFKEQ. This CDR3 has 15 residues. CDR3 in amino acids: CASSYQTGGTGELFF. For the CDR3, the DNA is TGTGCCAGCAGCTACCAGACAGGCGGAACCGGGGAGCTGTTTTTT.

The gene calls are TRBV4-2 and TRBJ2-3; D is undetermined. The germline V gene encodes CDR1 LGHNA and CDR2 YNFKEQ. This CDR3 is built from 14 residues. V was cut by 4 bases and J by 4 bases, with 12 bases left in between. The CDR3 loop is CASSPLASPDTQYF. DNA for the CDR3: TGTGCCAGCAGCCCTCTCGCGAGTCCAGATACGCAGTATTTT.

The V and J genes are TRBV6-4 and TRBJ2-3, with a possible D match to TRBD2 (5 bases). The CDR3 has 15 residues. V was cut by 4 bases and J by 0 bases, with 11 bases left in between. Looked up from germline, CDR1 is MRHNA and CDR2 is SNTAGT. The CDR3 is CASSGSGVSTDTQYF. The CDR3 DNA reads as TGTGCCAGCAGTGGCAGCGGAGTTAGCACAGATACGCAGTATTTT.

This chain connects TRBV20-1 to TRBJ2-5; 8 bases fit TRBD2. Germline CDR1 is DFQATT and CDR2 is SNEGSKA (reference sequence). Trimming at V came to 3 bases and at J to 4 bases, leaving 13 bases not matched to a gene. The CDR3 extends over 16 amino acids. Here the CDR3 DNA reads TGCAGTGCTAGTTGGGAGCGGGCCGCGGGGGGAGAGACCCAGTACTTC. Its protein is CSASWERAAGGETQYF.

V gene TRBV4-1 combines with J gene TRBJ1-1; D might be TRBD1 (5 bases). Looked up from germline, CDR1 is MGHRA and CDR2 is YSYEKL. V gave up 2 bases and J gave up 5 bases, with 12 bases separating them. This CDR3 contains 14 residues. CDR3 nucleotides: TGCGCCAGCAGCCAATCTTGGGGGGGAACTGAAGCTTTCTTT. Translation: CASSQSWGGTEAFF.

This chain links TRBV2 with TRBJ2-1, with TRBD2 identical over 10 bases. Trimming removed 1 base from V and 4 bases from J; junction bases left unmatched: 4. The CDR3 extends over 16 amino acids. Germline V gene data show CDR1 as SNHLY and CDR2 as FYNNEI. CDR3 protein: CASSEGTSGYYNEQFF. CDR3 DNA sequence: TGTGCCAGCAGTGAAGGGACTAGCGGCTATTACAATGAGCAGTTCTTC.

This chain links TRBV27 with TRBJ2-1; 8 positions agree with TRBD2. V lost 6 bases, J lost 0 bases, and 4 bases stayed unmatched. The CDR3 sequence is 15 residues long. CDR1 is MNHEY and CDR2 is SMNVEV in the germline V gene (reference sequence). The CDR3 DNA sequence: TGTGCCAGCAGCTGGAGCGGGGGCTCCTACAATGAGCAGTTCTTC. This gives the protein CASSWSGGSYNEQFF.

The rearrangement joins TRBV4-1 to TRBJ1-2; 7 nucleotides line up with TRBD1. V lost 4 bases to trimming and J lost 0 bases; unmatched junction nucleotides: 8. This CDR3 comprises 16 residues. Germline CDR1 MGHRA, CDR2 YSYEKL. CDR3 residues: CASSPDRTAANYGYTF. CDR3 bases: TGCGCCAGCAGCCCGGACAGGACTGCAGCTAACTATGGCTACACCTTC.

This chain joins TRBV28 and TRBJ1-5; no definite D call. Germline CDR1 is MDHEN and CDR2 is SYDVKM. V lost 4 bases, J lost 3 bases, and 22 bases lay in between. This CDR3 has 18 residues. The CDR3: CASSSYLDRLLYNQPQHF. The CDR3 DNA sequence: TGTGCCAGCAGTTCGTACCTTGACCGACTACTTTACAATCAGCCCCAGCATTTT. Full variable domain (outside the CDR3, taken from reference TRBV28 and TRBJ1-5): DVKVTQSSRYLVKRTGEKVFLECVQDMDHENMFWYRQDPGLGLRLIYFSYDVKMKEKGDIPEGYSVSREKKERFSLILESASTNQTSMYLCASSSYLDRLLYNQPQHFGDGTRLSIL.

The chain uses TRBV11-2 and TRBJ2-5; 7 positions match TRBD2. The CDR3 spans 16 residues. V gave up 2 bases and J gave up 6 bases; unmatched junction bases: 12. Germline V lookup: CDR1 SGHAT, CDR2 FQNNGV. CDR3 residues: CASSLILGLAAQTQYF. CDR3 bases: TGTGCCAGCAGCTTAATCCTCGGGCTAGCGGCCCAGACCCAGTACTTC.

The V call is TRBV7-2, the J call TRBJ2-1; D is possibly TRBD2 (5 bases). Germline-derived CDR1 and CDR2 are SGHTA and FQGNSA. The CDR3 runs 19 residues. V gave up 6 bases and J gave up 6 bases, with 30 bases separating them. The CDR3 sequence: CASRGPRARLREPPNEQFF. The DNA for the CDR3 is TGTGCCAGCAGAGGTCCGAGGGCGCGCCTGAGGGAGCCCCCCAATGAGCAGTTCTTC.

The chain carries TRBV19 and TRBJ2-7; TRBD2 aligns across 14 bases. The V and J ends lost 6 bases and 2 bases, in that order; junction bases with no gene match: 12. Germline loops: CDR1 LNHDA, CDR2 SQIVND (reference sequence). The CDR3 contains 18 residues. CDR3 coding DNA: TGTGCCAGTAGATCCGGGCTACCGGGACTAGCGGGAGCCTACGAGCAGTACTTC. Translation: CASRSGLPGLAGAYEQYF.

V gene TRBV6-5 combines with J gene TRBJ1-1; D gene unclear. Per germline, CDR1 MNHEY and CDR2 SVGAGI. V lost 0 bases to trimming and J lost 0 bases, with 2 bases between them. This CDR3 contains 13 residues. CDR3 nucleotides: TGTGCCAGCAGTTACTCGCTGAACACTGAAGCTTTCTTT. It specifies CASSYSLNTEAFF.

The chain links TRBV4-1 to TRBJ1-3; 7 bases match TRBD1. Germline V gene data show CDR1 as MGHRA and CDR2 as YSYEKL. V dropped 2 bases and J dropped 4; count of bases not matched to a gene: 11. This CDR3 is 17 amino acids long. This CDR3 is CASSQPRQGTSGNTIYF. The CDR3 nucleotides are TGCGCCAGCAGCCAACCTCGACAGGGAACATCAGGAAACACCATATATTTT.

The V gene is TRBV28, the J gene TRBJ2-7; TRBD1 matches at 9 bases. The V gene's germline CDR1 is MDHEN and CDR2 SYDVKM. With 5 bases clipped from V and 2 bases from J, the junction kept 10 bases outside the gene matches. The CDR3 has 16 amino acids. The CDR3 sequence: CASSTPGQGLPYEQYF. CDR3 DNA: TGTGCCAGCAGTACCCCAGGACAGGGGCTCCCCTACGAGCAGTACTTC. The full variable domain, completed using reference TRBV28 and TRBJ2-7, is DVKVTQSSRYLVKRTGEKVFLECVQDMDHENMFWYRQDPGLGLRLIYFSYDVKMKEKGDIPEGYSVSREKKERFSLILESASTNQTSMYLCASSTPGQGLPYEQYFGPGTRLTVT.

For the CDR3, the DNA is TGTGCCAGCAGTCCCCCTTTGGGGAGCGGAGCCCACTACAATGAGCAGTTCTTC. Its translation: CASSPPLGSGAHYNEQFF. The genes are TRBV7-8 and TRBJ2-1, with D possibly matching TRBD2 (5 bases). V was clipped by 6 bases and J by 3 bases, with 24 bases between them. Germline assignment: CDR1 SGHVS and CDR2 FQNEAQ. The CDR3 is 18 amino acids.

The V call is TRBV4-2, the J call TRBJ2-7; D not certain. From germline, CDR1 is LGHNA and CDR2 YNFKEQ. V lost 4 bases, J lost 5 bases, and 12 bases lay in between. CDR3 size: 13 residues. CDR3 region: CASSLLPEDEQYF. CDR3 coding DNA: TGTGCCAGCAGCCTCCTCCCTGAGGACGAGCAGTACTTC.